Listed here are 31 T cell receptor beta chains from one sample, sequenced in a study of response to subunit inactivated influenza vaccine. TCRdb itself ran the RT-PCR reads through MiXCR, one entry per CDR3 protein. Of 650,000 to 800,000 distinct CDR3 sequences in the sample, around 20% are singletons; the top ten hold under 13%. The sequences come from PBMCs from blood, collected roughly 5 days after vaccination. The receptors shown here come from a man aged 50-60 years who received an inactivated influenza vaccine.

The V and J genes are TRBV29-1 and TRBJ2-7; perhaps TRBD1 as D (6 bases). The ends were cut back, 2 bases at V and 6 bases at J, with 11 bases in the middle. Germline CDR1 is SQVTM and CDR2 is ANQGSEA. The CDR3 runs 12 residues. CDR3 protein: CSVEPQGSEQYF. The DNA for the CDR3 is TGCAGCGTTGAACCACAGGGATCCGAGCAGTACTTC.

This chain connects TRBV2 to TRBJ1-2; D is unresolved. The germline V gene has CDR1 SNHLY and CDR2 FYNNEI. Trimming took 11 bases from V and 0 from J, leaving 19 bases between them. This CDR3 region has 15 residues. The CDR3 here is CASLRPAEANYGYTF. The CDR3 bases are TGTGCCTCTCTCCGGCCGGCGGAAGCTAACTATGGCTACACCTTC. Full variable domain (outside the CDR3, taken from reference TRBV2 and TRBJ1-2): EPEVTQTPSHQVTQMGQEVILRCVPISNHLYFYWYRQILGQKVEFLVSFYNNEISEKSEIFDDQFSVERPDGSNFTLKIRSTKLEDSAMYFCASLRPAEANYGYTFGSGTRLTVV.

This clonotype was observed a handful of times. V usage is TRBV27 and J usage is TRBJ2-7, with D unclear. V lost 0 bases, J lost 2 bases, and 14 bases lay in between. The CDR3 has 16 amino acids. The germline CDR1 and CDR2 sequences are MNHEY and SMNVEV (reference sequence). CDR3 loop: CASSLSRTAAAYEQYF. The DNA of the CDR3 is TGTGCCAGCAGTTTATCGCGCACAGCTGCCGCCTACGAGCAGTACTTC.

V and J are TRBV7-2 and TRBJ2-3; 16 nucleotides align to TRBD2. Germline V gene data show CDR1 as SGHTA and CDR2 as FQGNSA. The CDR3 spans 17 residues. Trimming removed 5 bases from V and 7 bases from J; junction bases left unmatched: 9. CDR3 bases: TGTGCCAGCAGCCCGGGACTAGCGGGGGGGCCCTCGCATACGCAGTATTTT. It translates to CASSPGLAGGPSHTQYF. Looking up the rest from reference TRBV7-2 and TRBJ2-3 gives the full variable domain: GAGVSQSPSNKVTEKGKDVELRCDPISGHTALYWYRQSLGQGLEFLIYFQGNSAPDKSGLPSDRFSAERTGGSVSTLTIQRTQQEDSAVYLCASSPGLAGGPSHTQYFGPGTRLTVL.

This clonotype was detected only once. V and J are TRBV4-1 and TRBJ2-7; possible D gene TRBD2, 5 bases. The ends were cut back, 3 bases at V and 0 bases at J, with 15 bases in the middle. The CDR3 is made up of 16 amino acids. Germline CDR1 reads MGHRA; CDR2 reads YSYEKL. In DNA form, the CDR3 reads TGCGCCAGCAGCCATGGCCGGGCCACTAGCTCCTACGAGCAGTACTTC. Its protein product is CASSHGRATSSYEQYF.

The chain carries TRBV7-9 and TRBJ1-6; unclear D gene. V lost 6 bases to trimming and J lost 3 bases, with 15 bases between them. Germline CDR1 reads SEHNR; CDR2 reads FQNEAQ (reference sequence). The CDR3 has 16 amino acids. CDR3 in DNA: TGTGCCAGCAGTAAATCCGGGTCTAGCTATAATTCACCCCTCCACTTT. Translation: CASSKSGSSYNSPLHF. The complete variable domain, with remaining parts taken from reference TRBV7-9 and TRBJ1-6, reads DTGVSQNPRHKITKRGQNVTFRCDPISEHNRLYWYRQTLGQGPEFLTYFQNEAQLEKSRLLSDRFSAERPKGSFSTLEIQRTEQGDSAMYLCASSKSGSSYNSPLHFGNGTRLTVT.

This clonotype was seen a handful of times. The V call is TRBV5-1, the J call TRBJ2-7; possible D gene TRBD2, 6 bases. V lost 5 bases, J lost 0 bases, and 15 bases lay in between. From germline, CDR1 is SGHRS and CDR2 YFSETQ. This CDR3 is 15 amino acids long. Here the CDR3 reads CASRVDGGSSYEQYF. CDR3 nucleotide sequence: TGCGCCAGCAGAGTGGACGGGGGAAGCTCCTACGAGCAGTACTTC.

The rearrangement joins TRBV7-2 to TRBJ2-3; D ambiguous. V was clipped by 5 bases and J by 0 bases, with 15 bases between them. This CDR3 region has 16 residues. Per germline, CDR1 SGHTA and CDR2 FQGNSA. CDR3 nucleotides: TGTGCCAGCAGCCCGAGCCGTCTTTCTAGCACAGATACGCAGTATTTT. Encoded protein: CASSPSRLSSTDTQYF.

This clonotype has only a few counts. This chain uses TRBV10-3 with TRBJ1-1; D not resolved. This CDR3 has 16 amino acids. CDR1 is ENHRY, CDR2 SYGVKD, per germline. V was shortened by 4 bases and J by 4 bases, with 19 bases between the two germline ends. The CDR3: CAISAIMGAGGTEAFF. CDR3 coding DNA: TGTGCCATCAGTGCAATTATGGGCGCAGGAGGCACTGAAGCTTTCTTT.

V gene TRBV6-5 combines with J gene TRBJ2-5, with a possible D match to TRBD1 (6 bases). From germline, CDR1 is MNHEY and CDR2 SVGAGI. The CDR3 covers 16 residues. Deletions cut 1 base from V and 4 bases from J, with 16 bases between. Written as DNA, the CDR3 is TGTGCCAGCAGTTACTATTCTGGAAGAGGGGGAGAGACCCAGTACTTC. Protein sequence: CASSYYSGRGGETQYF.

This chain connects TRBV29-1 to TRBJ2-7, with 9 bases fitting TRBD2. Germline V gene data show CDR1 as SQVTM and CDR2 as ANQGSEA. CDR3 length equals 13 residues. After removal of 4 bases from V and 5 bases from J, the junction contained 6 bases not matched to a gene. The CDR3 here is CSVGAGGSHEQYF. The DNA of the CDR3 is TGCAGCGTTGGAGCGGGAGGATCCCACGAGCAGTACTTC.

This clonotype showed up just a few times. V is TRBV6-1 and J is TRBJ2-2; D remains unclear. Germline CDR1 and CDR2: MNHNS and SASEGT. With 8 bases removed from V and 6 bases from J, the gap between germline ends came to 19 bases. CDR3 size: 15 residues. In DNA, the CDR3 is TGTGCCAGCGGGAATGTTTATCGCTTGCCCGGGGAGCTGTTTTTT. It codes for CASGNVYRLPGELFF.

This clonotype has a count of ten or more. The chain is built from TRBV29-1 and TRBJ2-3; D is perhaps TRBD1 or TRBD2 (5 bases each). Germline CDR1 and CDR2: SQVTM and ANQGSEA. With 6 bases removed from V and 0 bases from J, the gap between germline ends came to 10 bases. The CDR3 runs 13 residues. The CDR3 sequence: CSVRRDSTDTQYF. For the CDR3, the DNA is TGCAGCGTAAGACGGGACAGCACAGATACGCAGTATTTT.

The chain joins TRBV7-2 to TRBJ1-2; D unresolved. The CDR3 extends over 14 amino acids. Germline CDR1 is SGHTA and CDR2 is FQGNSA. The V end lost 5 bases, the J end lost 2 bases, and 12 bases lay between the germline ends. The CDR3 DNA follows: TGTGCCAGCAGCCTCCAGTCCCGGAACTATGGCTACACCTTC. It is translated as CASSLQSRNYGYTF.

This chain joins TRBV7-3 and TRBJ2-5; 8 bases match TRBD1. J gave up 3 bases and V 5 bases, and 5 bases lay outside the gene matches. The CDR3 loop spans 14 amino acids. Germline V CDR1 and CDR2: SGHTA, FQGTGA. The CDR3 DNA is TGTGCCAGCAGCAACCCAGGGGGCGAAGAGACCCAGTACTTC. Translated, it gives CASSNPGGEETQYF.

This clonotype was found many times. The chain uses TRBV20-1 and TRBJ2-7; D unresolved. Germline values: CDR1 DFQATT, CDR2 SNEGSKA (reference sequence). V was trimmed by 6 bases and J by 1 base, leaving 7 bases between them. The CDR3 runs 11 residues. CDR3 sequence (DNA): TGCAGTGCGAGTAGGTCCTACGAGCAGTACTTC. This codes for CSASRSYEQYF.

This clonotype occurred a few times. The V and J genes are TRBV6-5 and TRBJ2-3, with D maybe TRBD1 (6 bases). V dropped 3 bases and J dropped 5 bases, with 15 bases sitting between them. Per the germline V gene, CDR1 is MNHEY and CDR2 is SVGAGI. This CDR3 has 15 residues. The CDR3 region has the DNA TGTGCCAGCAGTTATCAGGGACATTCCCAAGATACGCAGTATTTT. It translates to CASSYQGHSQDTQYF.

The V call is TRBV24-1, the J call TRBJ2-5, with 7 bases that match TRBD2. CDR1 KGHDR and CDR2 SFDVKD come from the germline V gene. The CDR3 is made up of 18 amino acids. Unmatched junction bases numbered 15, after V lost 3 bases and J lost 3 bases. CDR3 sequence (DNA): TGTGCCACCAGTGATAGGAGGAGTCGCGGGAGCGGCGAAGAGACCCAGTACTTC. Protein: CATSDRRSRGSGEETQYF.

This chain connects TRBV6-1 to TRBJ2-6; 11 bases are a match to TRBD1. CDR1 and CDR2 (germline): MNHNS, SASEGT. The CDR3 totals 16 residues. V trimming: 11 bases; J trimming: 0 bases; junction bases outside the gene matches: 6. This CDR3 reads CAGSGTGGSGANVLTF. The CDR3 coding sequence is TGTGCCGGCTCAGGGACAGGGGGCTCTGGGGCCAACGTCCTGACTTTC.

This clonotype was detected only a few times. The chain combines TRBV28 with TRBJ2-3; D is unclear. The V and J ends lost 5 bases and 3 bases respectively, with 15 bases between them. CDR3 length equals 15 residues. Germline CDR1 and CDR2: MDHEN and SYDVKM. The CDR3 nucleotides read TGTGCCAGCAGTGAAACCTTTGGGGTAACAGATACGCAGTATTTT. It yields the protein CASSETFGVTDTQYF.

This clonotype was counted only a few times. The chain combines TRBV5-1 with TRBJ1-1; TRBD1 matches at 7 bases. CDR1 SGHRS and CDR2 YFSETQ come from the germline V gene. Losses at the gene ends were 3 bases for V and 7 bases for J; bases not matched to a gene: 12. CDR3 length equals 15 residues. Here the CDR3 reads CASSSTGARPVEAFF. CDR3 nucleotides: TGCGCCAGCAGCTCCACAGGGGCCCGTCCCGTTGAAGCTTTCTTT.

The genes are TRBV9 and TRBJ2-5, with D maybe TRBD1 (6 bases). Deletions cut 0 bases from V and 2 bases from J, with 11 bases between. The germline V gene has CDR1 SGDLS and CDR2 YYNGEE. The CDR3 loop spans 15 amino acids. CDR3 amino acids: CASSVVSRGQETQYF. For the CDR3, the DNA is TGTGCCAGCAGCGTAGTATCCAGGGGTCAAGAGACCCAGTACTTC.

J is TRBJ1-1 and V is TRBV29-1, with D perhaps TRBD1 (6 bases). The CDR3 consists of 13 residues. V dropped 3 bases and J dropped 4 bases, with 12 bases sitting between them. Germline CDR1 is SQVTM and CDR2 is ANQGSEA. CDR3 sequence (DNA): TGCAGCGTTGATCGCAGGGGAGGCACTGAAGCTTTCTTT. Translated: CSVDRRGGTEAFF.

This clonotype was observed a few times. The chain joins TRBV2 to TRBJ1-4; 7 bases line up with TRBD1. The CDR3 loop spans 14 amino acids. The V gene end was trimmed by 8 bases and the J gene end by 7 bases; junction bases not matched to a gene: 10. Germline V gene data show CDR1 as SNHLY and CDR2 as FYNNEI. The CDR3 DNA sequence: TGTGCCAGCCGTCAGACAGGGCGTTTTGAAAAACTGTTTTTT. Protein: CASRQTGRFEKLFF.

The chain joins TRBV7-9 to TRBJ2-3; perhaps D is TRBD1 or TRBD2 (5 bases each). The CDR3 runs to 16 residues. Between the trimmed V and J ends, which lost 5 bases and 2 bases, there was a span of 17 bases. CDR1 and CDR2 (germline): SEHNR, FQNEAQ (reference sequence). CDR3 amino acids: CASSASGTGNTDTQYF. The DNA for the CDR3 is TGTGCCAGCAGCGCCTCCGGGACCGGGAACACAGATACGCAGTATTTT.

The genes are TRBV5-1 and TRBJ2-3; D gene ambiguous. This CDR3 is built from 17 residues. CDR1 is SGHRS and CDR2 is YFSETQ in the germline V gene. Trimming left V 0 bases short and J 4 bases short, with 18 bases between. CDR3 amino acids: CASSLADGVPLPDTQYF. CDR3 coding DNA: TGCGCCAGCAGCTTGGCAGATGGGGTTCCCCTCCCAGATACGCAGTATTTT.

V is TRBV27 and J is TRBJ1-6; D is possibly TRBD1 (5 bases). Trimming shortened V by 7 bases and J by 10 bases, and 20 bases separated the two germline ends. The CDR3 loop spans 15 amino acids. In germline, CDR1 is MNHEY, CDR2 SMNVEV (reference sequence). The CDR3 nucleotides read TGTGCCAGCACCCGCAGCCCGGGGGTTGACTCACCCCTCCACTTT. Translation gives CASTRSPGVDSPLHF.

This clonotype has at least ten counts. CDR3 DNA: TGTGCCAGCGGGGAGCCTGGGAGGGAGACCCAGTACTTC. It specifies CASGEPGRETQYF. The chain has TRBV25-1 and TRBJ2-5, with D possibly matching TRBD2 (6 bases). The germline V gene encodes CDR1 MGHDK and CDR2 SYGVNS. Between the trimmed V and J ends, which lost 8 bases and 5 bases, there was a span of 15 bases. The CDR3 totals 13 residues. The full variable domain, in which reference TRBV25-1 and TRBJ2-5 provide the parts outside the CDR3, is EADIYQTPRYLVIGTGKKITLECSQTMGHDKMYWYQQDPGMELHLIHYSYGVNSTEKGDLSSESTVSRIRTEHFPLTLESARPSHTSQYLCASGEPGRETQYFGPGTRLLVL.

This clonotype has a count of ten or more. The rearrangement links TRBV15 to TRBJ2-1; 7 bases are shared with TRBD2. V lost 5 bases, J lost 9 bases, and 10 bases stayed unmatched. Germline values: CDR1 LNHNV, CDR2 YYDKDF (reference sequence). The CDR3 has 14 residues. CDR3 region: CATSSVGGIGEQFF. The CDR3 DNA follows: TGTGCCACCAGCTCCGTGGGGGGGATAGGTGAGCAGTTCTTC.

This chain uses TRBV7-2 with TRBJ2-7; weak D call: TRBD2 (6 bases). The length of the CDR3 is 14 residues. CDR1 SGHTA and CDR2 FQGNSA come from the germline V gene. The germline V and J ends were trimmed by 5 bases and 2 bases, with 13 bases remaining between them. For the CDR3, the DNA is TGTGCCAGCAGCGTCCGGGACTCAACCTACGAGCAGTACTTC. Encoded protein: CASSVRDSTYEQYF.

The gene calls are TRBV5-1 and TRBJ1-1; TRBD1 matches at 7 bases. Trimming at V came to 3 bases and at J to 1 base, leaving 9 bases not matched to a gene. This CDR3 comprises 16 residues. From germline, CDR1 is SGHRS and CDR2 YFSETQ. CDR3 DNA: TGCGCCAGCAGCTCCCGACCAGGGGGGGAGAACACTGAAGCTTTCTTT. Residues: CASSSRPGGENTEAFF.